The entry that follows covers one TCR beta chain sequence. Its target is not known. The sample belongs to a study of T cells in narcolepsy. Turning to the study itself: Healthy controls were enrolled alongside patients with narcolepsy type 1 or type 2. Overall study findings and caveats: Healthy controls reportedly lacked the autoreactive clonotypes serially found in patients' blood. Autoreactive clone sequences were missing from some blood memory CD4+ repertoires. Autoreactive HCRT-specific and TRIB2-specific clonotypes were marked in same-patient CSF-versus-blood CD4+ comparisons.

Produced via immunoSEQ multiplex PCR; TCRdb's table is partial and in-frame only. The table shows about 40,000 clones, with roughly 84% occurring only once. With 5 bases clipped from V and 10 bases from J, the junction kept 7 bases outside the gene matches. In germline, CDR1 is SGHNT, CDR2 YENEEA. This CDR3 comprises 12 residues. The TCR originated in a human donor with narcolepsy. The sample consisted of CD45RA- memory CD4+ T cells from PBMCs. The V call is TRBV11-3, the J call TRBJ1-1, with TRBD1 matching over 7 bases. CDR3 in amino acids: CASSRTGERAFF. CDR3 sequence (DNA): TGTGCCAGCAGCCGCACAGGGGAAAGAGCTTTCTTT.